These 29 T cell receptor beta chains were sequenced from one sample in a study of blood T cell repertoires in COVID-19. This table comes from immunoSEQ multiplex PCR, and its TCRdb copy is limited to in-frame clones, with some not included. In the table there are about 13,000 clones, roughly 90% of which are singletons. The sample consisted of peripheral blood. These receptors came from a human donor with active COVID-19. The donor label of this sample is uncertain.

This sequence joins TRBV27 and TRBJ2-5; TRBD1 aligns across 9 bases. V gave up 5 bases and J gave up 5 bases; unmatched junction bases: 12. Looked up from germline, CDR1 is MNHEY and CDR2 is SMNVEV (reference sequence). The CDR3 extends over 16 amino acids. Here the CDR3 reads CASSLGTGLIGETQYF. The CDR3 nucleotides are TGTGCCAGCAGTCTCGGGACAGGGTTGATTGGGGAGACCCAGTACTTC.

The rearrangement joins TRBV9 to TRBJ1-3; D unclear. This CDR3 is built from 17 residues. The V end lost 4 bases, the J end lost 4 bases, and 21 bases lay between the germline ends. CDR1 SGDLS and CDR2 YYNGEE come from the germline V gene. CDR3: CASSQVPLPLAGNTIYF. The CDR3 DNA follows: TGTGCCAGCAGCCAGGTACCGCTGCCTCTCGCAGGAAACACCATATATTTT. The variable domain in full, completed from reference TRBV9 and TRBJ1-3, reads DSGVTQTPKHLITATGQRVTLRCSPRSGDLSVYWYQQSLDQGLQFLIQYYNGEERAKGNILERFSAQQFPDLHSELNLSSLELGDSALYFCASSQVPLPLAGNTIYFGEGSWLTVV.

The genes are TRBV7-3 and TRBJ2-6; tentative D call: TRBD2 (6 bases). There are 15 residues in the CDR3. The V gene's germline CDR1 is SGHTA and CDR2 FQGTGA. Trimming stripped 5 bases from V and 2 bases from J, with 10 bases between. In DNA form, the CDR3 reads TGTGCCAGCAGCCTCGCGGGGCCTGGGGCCAACGTCCTGACTTTC. This sequence encodes CASSLAGPGANVLTF.

The rearrangement links TRBV9 to TRBJ1-4; 7 nucleotides agree with TRBD1. The junction had 3 bases not matched to a gene; V was cut back by 4 bases and J by 0 bases. The V gene's germline CDR1 is SGDLS and CDR2 YYNGEE. The CDR3 covers 15 residues. CDR3 sequence (DNA): TGTGCCAGCAGCAAAACAGGGGCAACTAATGAAAAACTGTTTTTT. Protein product: CASSKTGATNEKLFF. Drawing the rest from reference TRBV9 and TRBJ1-4, the complete variable domain is DSGVTQTPKHLITATGQRVTLRCSPRSGDLSVYWYQQSLDQGLQFLIQYYNGEERAKGNILERFSAQQFPDLHSELNLSSLELGDSALYFCASSKTGATNEKLFFGSGTQLSVL.

This rearrangement joins TRBV9 to TRBJ2-2, with TRBD1 matching over 7 bases. V dropped 0 bases and J dropped 4; count of bases not matched to a gene: 3. The CDR3 extends over 15 amino acids. From germline, CDR1 is SGDLS and CDR2 YYNGEE. The CDR3 DNA sequence: TGTGCCAGCAGCGTAGACCCAGGGGGCACCGGGGAGCTGTTTTTT. It codes for CASSVDPGGTGELFF.

V is TRBV10-3 and J is TRBJ1-2; D remains unclear. V was clipped by 2 bases and J by 0 bases, with 7 bases between them. The germline V gene encodes CDR1 ENHRY and CDR2 SYGVKD. The CDR3 consists of 14 residues. CDR3 sequence reads: CAISEPGANYGYTF. The CDR3 DNA follows: TGTGCCATCAGTGAGCCCGGGGCTAACTATGGCTACACCTTC.

The rearrangement links TRBV29-1 to TRBJ2-1, with 7 bases identical to TRBD1. Germline V gene sequence: CDR1 SQVTM, CDR2 ANQGSEA. With V trimmed by 8 bases and J by 9 bases, 7 bases remained unmatched. There are 11 residues in the CDR3. The CDR3 here is CSSGQVGEQFF. CDR3 coding DNA: TGCAGCTCCGGACAGGTGGGTGAGCAGTTCTTC.

The gene calls are TRBV18 and TRBJ2-7; D may be TRBD1 (6 bases). V lost 5 bases, J lost 6 bases, and 11 bases lay in between. The germline V gene encodes CDR1 KGHSH and CDR2 LQKENI. The CDR3 covers 12 residues. Written as DNA, the CDR3 is TGTGCCAGCTCATCTTCAGGGGCCGAGCAGTACTTC. It yields the protein CASSSSGAEQYF.

This chain connects TRBV4-1 to TRBJ2-2, with 7 nucleotides matching TRBD1. The V gene's germline CDR1 is MGHRA and CDR2 YSYEKL. V was clipped by 4 bases and J by 7 bases; unmatched bases: 12. The CDR3 spans 16 residues. CDR3 protein: CASSPILQGSYGELFF. The CDR3 region has the DNA TGCGCCAGCAGCCCCATCTTACAGGGGTCGTACGGGGAGCTGTTTTTT.

The chain has TRBV4-3 and TRBJ1-6; D is unresolved. The germline V gene encodes CDR1 LGHNA and CDR2 YSLEER. This CDR3 is built from 18 residues. V gave up 0 bases and J gave up 0 bases, with 12 bases separating them. The CDR3 DNA is TGCGCCAGCAGCCAAGAGGTTTATGGCAGCTCCTATAATTCACCCCTCCACTTT. As protein: CASSQEVYGSSYNSPLHF.

The chain employs TRBV7-9 and TRBJ2-5, with 8 bases that match TRBD1. V dropped 5 bases and J dropped 4; count of bases not matched to a gene: 6. The CDR3 totals 14 residues. The germline gives CDR1 SEHNR, CDR2 FQNEAQ (reference sequence). CDR3 protein: CASSHPGGLETQYF. The CDR3 coding sequence is TGTGCCAGCAGCCACCCAGGGGGCTTAGAGACCCAGTACTTC. Looking up the rest from reference TRBV7-9 and TRBJ2-5 gives the full variable domain: DTGVSQNPRHKITKRGQNVTFRCDPISEHNRLYWYRQTLGQGPEFLTYFQNEAQLEKSRLLSDRFSAERPKGSFSTLEIQRTEQGDSAMYLCASSHPGGLETQYFGPGTRLLVL.

The CDR3 here is CASSDLGQGNTGELFF. The CDR3 DNA follows: TGTGCCAGCAGTGATCTGGGACAGGGGAACACCGGGGAGCTGTTTTTT. The chain recombines TRBV25-1 with TRBJ2-2; 9 nucleotides align to TRBD1. Germline values: CDR1 MGHDK, CDR2 SYGVNS. The CDR3 has 16 residues. Losses at the gene ends were 3 bases for V and 1 base for J; bases not matched to a gene: 3.

The chain has TRBV5-1 and TRBJ2-1, with TRBD2 matching over 11 bases. Germline values: CDR1 SGHRS, CDR2 YFSETQ. This CDR3 contains 18 residues. V was pared by 0 bases and J by 2 bases, with 7 bases of the junction left unmatched. CDR3 sequence (DNA): TGCGCCAGCAGCTTGGTTGGTAGCGGGGGGGTGCCCTACAATGAGCAGTTCTTC. As protein: CASSLVGSGGVPYNEQFF.

The count of this clone is one. The chain combines TRBV10-3 with TRBJ2-7; TRBD1 matches 8 bases. CDR1 and CDR2 from the germline V gene are ENHRY and SYGVKD. The ends lost 9 bases at V and 4 bases at J; junction bases unmatched: 5. This CDR3 has 12 residues. The CDR3 bases are TGTGCCATTGGACAGGGTCCGTACGAGCAGTACTTC. It specifies CAIGQGPYEQYF.

J is TRBJ2-5 and V is TRBV5-1; 7 bases are a match to TRBD2. The CDR3 is 13 residues long. CDR1 is SGHRS and CDR2 is YFSETQ in the germline V gene. Trimming removed 4 bases from V and 5 bases from J; junction bases left unmatched: 5. The CDR3 DNA follows: TGCGCCAGCAGCCCGAGACTAGCTGAGACCCAGTACTTC. It codes for CASSPRLAETQYF.

This rearrangement joins TRBV5-5 to TRBJ2-5, with 9 positions matching TRBD2. Germline lookup yields CDR1 SGHKS and CDR2 YYEKEE (reference sequence). Trimming took 2 bases from V and 4 from J; bases not matched to a gene: 6. The CDR3 is 15 amino acids. The CDR3 sequence: CASSFGRGGAETQYF. The CDR3 coding sequence is TGTGCCAGCAGCTTCGGGCGGGGGGGCGCAGAGACCCAGTACTTC.

The rearrangement joins TRBV12-3 or TRBV12-4 to TRBJ2-5; no definite D call. V lost 3 bases and J lost 4, with 3 bases in between. The CDR3 has 11 residues. The CDR3: CASSFLETQYF. The CDR3 nucleotides read TGTGCCAGCAGTTTCCTAGAGACCCAGTACTTC.

This clone was seen a few times. The rearrangement joins TRBV7-3 to TRBJ2-1, with 10 bases aligning to TRBD2. V shed 1 base, J shed 3 bases, and the junction held 15 bases outside the gene matches. This CDR3 comprises 20 residues. Germline lookup yields CDR1 SGHTA and CDR2 FQGTGA. In DNA form, the CDR3 reads TGTGCCAGCAGCTTAAAATCGGGGTTAGCGGGGGGCCGGATCTACAATGAGCAGTTCTTC. Translating gives CASSLKSGLAGGRIYNEQFF. Variable domain in full (rest from reference TRBV7-3 and TRBJ2-1): GAGVSQTPSNKVTEKGKYVELRCDPISGHTALYWYRQSLGQGPEFLIYFQGTGAADDSGLPNDRFFAVRPEGSVSTLKIQRTERGDSAVYLCASSLKSGLAGGRIYNEQFFGPGTRLTVL.

The rearrangement joins TRBV19 to TRBJ2-2; TRBD1 is a possible D gene (5 bases). V dropped 7 bases and J dropped 6 bases, with 15 bases sitting between them. The CDR3 contains 14 residues. CDR1 is LNHDA and CDR2 is SQIVND in the germline V gene (reference sequence). The CDR3 DNA follows: TGTGCCAGTACCACCTCAAAGGGGCCCGGGGAGCTGTTTTTT. It is translated as CASTTSKGPGELFF.

A remark on this clone: A junction end diverges from the germline sequence, so it may reflect a read error. The gene calls are TRBV18 and TRBJ2-1; D call uncertain. There are 13 residues in the CDR3. The germline CDR1 and CDR2 sequences are KGHSH and LQKENI. CDR3 loop: CASLPTGVHEQFF. The DNA for the CDR3 is TGTGCCAGCTTACCAACCGGTGTCCATGAGCAGTTCTTC.

The CDR3 sequence: CASSPQAMSYNSPLHF. CDR3 in DNA: TGTGCCAGCAGTCCTCAAGCGATGTCCTATAATTCACCCCTCCACTTT. The genes are TRBV27 and TRBJ1-6; D gene unclear. This CDR3 region has 16 residues. Per the germline V gene, CDR1 is MNHEY and CDR2 is SMNVEV (reference sequence). V dropped 5 bases and J dropped 1 base, with 12 bases sitting between them.

This clone occurred a few times. The chain is built from TRBV9 and TRBJ2-1; TRBD2 matches at 16 bases. Germline CDR1 and CDR2: SGDLS and YYNGEE. J lost 8 bases, V lost 2 bases, and 4 bases had no gene match. This CDR3 is built from 16 residues. The CDR3: CASSVGTSGGAHEQFF. The CDR3 DNA reads TGTGCCAGCAGCGTGGGGACTAGCGGGGGGGCACATGAGCAGTTCTTC.

The chain combines TRBV9 with TRBJ1-4, with a tentative D call TRBD1 (6 bases). CDR3 size: 15 residues. The germline V and J ends were trimmed by 4 bases and 3 bases, with 13 bases remaining between them. Germline assignment: CDR1 SGDLS and CDR2 YYNGEE. CDR3 bases: TGTGCCAGCAGCCTAGTGGGGGCGGCTAATGAAAAACTGTTTTTT. Translating gives CASSLVGAANEKLFF.

This clone has only one observation. The CDR3 DNA follows: TGTGCCAGCAGTGGGGTACGGACAGGCTCGCATCAGCCCCAGCATTTT. It yields the protein CASSGVRTGSHQPQHF. V gene TRBV6-1 combines with J gene TRBJ1-5; the match to TRBD1 covers 7 bases. Germline V gene lookup returns CDR1 MNHNS and CDR2 SASEGT. Trimming took 4 bases from V and 5 from J; bases not matched to a gene: 11. This CDR3 is built from 16 residues.

The chain is built from TRBV5-4 and TRBJ1-1; the match to TRBD1 covers 7 bases. The length of the CDR3 is 14 residues. Germline CDR1 is SGHNT and CDR2 is YYREEE (reference sequence). Trimming took 2 bases from V and 7 from J; bases not matched to a gene: 8. CDR3 sequence (DNA): TGTGCCAGCAGCTTAGCCGGGACAGCCTTTGAAGCTTTCTTT. It specifies CASSLAGTAFEAFF.

The chain joins TRBV3-1 (or the pseudogene TRBV3-2) to TRBJ2-7; 10 bases align to TRBD1. CDR3 size: 14 residues. The J segment lost 3 bases and the V segment lost 3 bases, leaving 2 bases of the junction unmatched. CDR1 and CDR2 from the germline V gene are LGHDT and YNNKEL (reference sequence). The CDR3 nucleotides read TGTGCCAGCAGCCACTGGACAGGGGGCTACGAGCAGTACTTC. Translated, it gives CASSHWTGGYEQYF.

This sequence joins TRBV7-2 and TRBJ2-5; 7 bases match TRBD2. The CDR3 is 19 amino acids. Germline values: CDR1 SGHTA, CDR2 FQGNSA. Unmatched junction bases numbered 15, after V lost 2 bases and J lost 0 bases. The CDR3, as DNA: TGTGCCAGCAGCTTACCCAGGGAATGGACTAGAAAGTACCAAGAGACCCAGTACTTC. Translation gives CASSLPREWTRKYQETQYF.

This sequence joins TRBV5-4 and TRBJ2-3, with 9 bases lining up with TRBD2. The trim removed 1 base at V and 5 bases at J, leaving 8 bases unmatched. CDR1 is SGHNT, CDR2 YYREEE, per germline (reference sequence). The CDR3 is made up of 16 amino acids. The CDR3 nucleotides are TGTGCCAGCAGCTTGTGGGCGGGGGGGAATCGAGATACGCAGTATTTT. As protein: CASSLWAGGNRDTQYF.

CDR3 DNA sequence: TGTGCCAGCATCCTGGGGAGCGGGGGGAACACCGGGGAGCTGTTTTTT. Protein: CASILGSGGNTGELFF. J is TRBJ2-2 and V is TRBV28, with TRBD2 identical over 8 bases. The CDR3 runs 16 residues. After removal of 7 bases from V and 1 base from J, the junction contained 8 bases not matched to a gene. Germline-derived CDR1 and CDR2 are MDHEN and SYDVKM. Together with reference TRBV28 and TRBJ2-2, the CDR3 gives the full variable domain: DVKVTQSSRYLVKRTGEKVFLECVQDMDHENMFWYRQDPGLGLRLIYFSYDVKMKEKGDIPEGYSVSREKKERFSLILESASTNQTSMYLCASILGSGGNTGELFFGEGSRLTVL.